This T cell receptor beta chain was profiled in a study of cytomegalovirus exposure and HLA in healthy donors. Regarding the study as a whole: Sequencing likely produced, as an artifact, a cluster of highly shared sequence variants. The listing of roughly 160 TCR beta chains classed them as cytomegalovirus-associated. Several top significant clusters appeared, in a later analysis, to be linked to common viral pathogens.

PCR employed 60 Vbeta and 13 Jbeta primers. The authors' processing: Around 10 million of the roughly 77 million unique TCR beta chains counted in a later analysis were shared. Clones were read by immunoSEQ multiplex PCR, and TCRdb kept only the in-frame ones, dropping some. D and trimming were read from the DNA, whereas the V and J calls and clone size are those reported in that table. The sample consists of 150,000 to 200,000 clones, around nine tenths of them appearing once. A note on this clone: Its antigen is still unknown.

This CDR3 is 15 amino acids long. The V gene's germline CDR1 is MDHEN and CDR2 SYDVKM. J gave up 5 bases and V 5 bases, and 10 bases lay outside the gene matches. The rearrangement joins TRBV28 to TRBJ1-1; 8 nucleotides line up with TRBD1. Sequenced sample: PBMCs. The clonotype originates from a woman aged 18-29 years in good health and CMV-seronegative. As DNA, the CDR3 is TGTGCCAGCAGTCCACCCGGCCAGGGGGCAACTGAAGCTTTCTTT. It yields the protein CASSPPGQGATEAFF.